This section outlines one T cell receptor (beta chain) sequence together with its context. The sample originates from a study of blood T cell repertoires in COVID-19. As for the study in general: Nucleic acid was either cDNA or gDNA, and it came from T cells, B-cell-depleted T cells, or PBMCs.

Data came from immunoSEQ multiplex PCR; TCRdb stores just in-frame clones and leaves some out. The sample records under 250,000 clones, around nine tenths being singletons. CDR3 length: 15 residues. V was shortened by 3 bases and J by 2 bases, with 14 bases between the two germline ends. Germline-derived CDR1 and CDR2 are MGHRA and YSYEKL. The chain is built from TRBV4-1 and TRBJ2-7, with a tentative D call TRBD2 (5 bases). This clonotype was obtained from a woman in her sixties or seventies with acute or convalescent COVID-19. Sequencing was carried out using peripheral blood. The CDR3 here is CASSHVETITYEQYF. CDR3 bases: TGCGCCAGCAGCCACGTAGAGACTATCACCTACGAGCAGTACTTC.